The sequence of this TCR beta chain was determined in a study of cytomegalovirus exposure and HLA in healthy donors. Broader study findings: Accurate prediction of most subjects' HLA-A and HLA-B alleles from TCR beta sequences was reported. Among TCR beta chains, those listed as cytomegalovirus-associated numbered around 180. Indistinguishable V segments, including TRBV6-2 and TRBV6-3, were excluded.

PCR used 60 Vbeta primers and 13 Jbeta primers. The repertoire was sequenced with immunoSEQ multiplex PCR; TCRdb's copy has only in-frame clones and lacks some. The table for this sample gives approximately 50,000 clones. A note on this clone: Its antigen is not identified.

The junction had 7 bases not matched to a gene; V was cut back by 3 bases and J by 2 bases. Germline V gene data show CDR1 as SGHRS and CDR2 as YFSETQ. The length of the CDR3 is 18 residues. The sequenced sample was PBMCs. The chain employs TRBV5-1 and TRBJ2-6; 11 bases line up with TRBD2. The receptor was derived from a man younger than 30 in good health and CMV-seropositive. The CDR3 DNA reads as TGCGCCAGCAGCTCGCCGACTAGCGGGAAGACTGGGGCCAACGTCCTGACTTTC. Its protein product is CASSSPTSGKTGANVLTF.